One TCR beta chain is described in this entry. The data were obtained in a study of blood T cell repertoires in COVID-19. Libraries were prepared by immunoSEQ multiplex PCR; TCRdb keeps only in-frame clonotypes and omits some of them. The sample has 180,000 or so clones, roughly four fifths seen once. The CDR3 has 13 amino acids. Trimming stripped 6 bases from V and 2 bases from J, with 11 bases between. What was sequenced was PBMCs or T cells enriched from blood (not recorded which). This chain joins TRBV12-3 or TRBV12-4 and TRBJ2-7; no clear D. This receptor was taken from a man aged 35 to 55 who had recovered from COVID-19. CDR3 protein: CASSTLSAYEQYF. CDR3 bases: TGTGCCAGCAGCACCCTATCTGCCTACGAGCAGTACTTC.